This passage covers 21 T cell receptor beta chains from one sample sequenced in a study of T cell responses to AZD1222 COVID-19 vaccine. Profiled with immunoSEQ multiplex PCR; TCRdb holds only in-frame clones, not every one. The sample shows about 160,000 clones, 75% to 95% of them seen only once. Source: peripheral blood, taken on day 0 of AZD1222 vaccination. The receptors originated from an adult in good health.

The rearrangement uses TRBV12-3 or TRBV12-4 and TRBJ1-2; possible D gene TRBD1, 6 bases. This CDR3 contains 13 residues. V gave up 3 bases and J gave up 8 bases, with 13 bases separating them. The CDR3 region has the DNA TGTGCCAGCAGTTTGGGGCAGGGGATGGGCTACACCTTC. It yields the protein CASSLGQGMGYTF.

The chain is built from TRBV7-8 and TRBJ1-4; possibly TRBD1 for D (5 bases). Germline V lookup: CDR1 SGHVS, CDR2 FQNEAQ. The CDR3 extends over 15 amino acids. V was shortened by 1 base and J by 3 bases, with 9 bases between the two germline ends. The CDR3 reads CASSLDGTANEKLFF. The CDR3 bases are TGTGCCAGCAGCTTAGACGGGACGGCTAATGAAAAACTGTTTTTT.

The rearrangement uses TRBV6-5 and TRBJ1-6; the D is unclear. The germline CDR1 and CDR2 sequences are MNHEY and SVGAGI. There are 16 residues in the CDR3. V lost 0 bases and J lost 4, with 10 bases in between. CDR3 amino acids: CASSYSIRLYNSPLHF. The CDR3 DNA reads TGTGCCAGCAGTTACTCGATACGGTTATATAATTCACCCCTCCACTTT.

V gene TRBV10-3 combines with J gene TRBJ1-5; 8 positions match TRBD1. The length of the CDR3 is 16 residues. J lost 4 bases, V lost 0 bases, and 5 bases had no gene match. Germline-derived CDR1 and CDR2 are ENHRY and SYGVKD. CDR3 in amino acids: CAISESGQGGNQPQHF. In DNA form, the CDR3 reads TGTGCCATCAGTGAGTCAGGACAGGGTGGAAATCAGCCCCAGCATTTT.

The chain uses TRBV2 and TRBJ2-3; 7 bases agree with TRBD1. Germline V CDR1 and CDR2: SNHLY, FYNNEI. CDR3 length: 16 residues. V trimming: 6 bases; J trimming: 6 bases; junction bases outside the gene matches: 15. CDR3 loop: CASRDRDGMSRDTQYF. CDR3 DNA sequence: TGTGCCAGCAGAGACAGGGATGGTATGTCGCGGGATACGCAGTATTTT.

This CDR3 reads CASSQQGLGYEQYF. The DNA of the CDR3 is TGCGCCAGCAGCCAACAGGGACTTGGCTACGAGCAGTACTTC. The J gene is TRBJ2-7, the V gene TRBV4-1; tentative D call: TRBD2 (6 bases). V was pared by 2 bases and J by 3 bases, with 11 bases between. The CDR3 loop spans 14 amino acids. Germline V gene lookup returns CDR1 MGHRA and CDR2 YSYEKL.

This rearrangement joins TRBV9 to TRBJ1-5; 8 nucleotides agree with TRBD1. This CDR3 contains 15 residues. The ends lost 3 bases at V and 3 bases at J; junction bases unmatched: 5. CDR1 is SGDLS, CDR2 YYNGEE, per germline. Here the CDR3 DNA reads TGTGCCAGCAGCGGCGGACAGGGCTTCAATCAGCCCCAGCATTTT. Its translation is CASSGGQGFNQPQHF.

The V call is TRBV19, the J call TRBJ1-2; perhaps TRBD1 as D (6 bases). The CDR3 is 15 amino acids. V was cut by 2 bases and J by 2 bases, with 12 bases left in between. Germline V CDR1 and CDR2: LNHDA, SQIVND (reference sequence). DNA for the CDR3: TGTGCCAGTAGTATATGGGACACCGTAAACTATGGCTACACCTTC. It encodes CASSIWDTVNYGYTF.

The chain uses TRBV5-1 and TRBJ2-3; TRBD1 or TRBD2 may be the D gene (5 bases each). This CDR3 comprises 15 residues. CDR1 SGHRS and CDR2 YFSETQ come from the germline V gene. The ends were cut back, 0 bases at V and 1 base at J, with 9 bases in the middle. The CDR3 bases are TGCGCCAGCAGCTTGGGAGGGGTGGGCACAGATACGCAGTATTTT. The encoded protein is CASSLGGVGTDTQYF.

The chain combines TRBV13 with TRBJ2-6; TRBD1 or TRBD2 may be the D gene (5 bases each). V lost 2 bases to trimming and J lost 0 bases, with 11 bases between them. Germline CDR1 PRHDT, CDR2 FYEKMQ (reference sequence). This CDR3 is 17 amino acids long. The CDR3 is CASSLYGDHSGANVLTF. In DNA form, the CDR3 reads TGTGCCAGCAGCTTATATGGGGACCACTCTGGGGCCAACGTCCTGACTTTC.

This chain uses TRBV3-1 (or the pseudogene TRBV3-2) with TRBJ2-2, with D maybe TRBD1 (6 bases). Germline V lookup: CDR1 LGHDT, CDR2 YNNKEL (reference sequence). This CDR3 comprises 16 residues. V was pared by 4 bases and J by 1 base, with 13 bases between. The CDR3 DNA sequence: TGTGCCAGCAGCCCCCGGGGACAAGAGAACACCGGGGAGCTGTTTTTT. Protein: CASSPRGQENTGELFF.

The chain uses TRBV4-1 and TRBJ1-5; TRBD1 matches at 8 bases. The ends lost 0 bases at V and 7 bases at J; junction bases unmatched: 8. Germline CDR1 is MGHRA and CDR2 is YSYEKL. CDR3 length equals 16 residues. The CDR3 region has the DNA TGCGCCAGCAGCCAAGAAGGACAGGGAGTCGGGCAGCCCCAGCATTTT. It specifies CASSQEGQGVGQPQHF.

The chain carries TRBV10-3 and TRBJ2-3, with 10 bases fitting TRBD2. J gave up 3 bases and V 5 bases, and 14 bases lay outside the gene matches. The CDR3 contains 18 residues. Germline V CDR1 and CDR2: ENHRY, SYGVKD. This CDR3 reads CAISRTDSGRAATDTQYF. The DNA for the CDR3 is TGTGCCATCAGTCGCACAGACAGCGGGAGGGCCGCAACAGATACGCAGTATTTT.

The chain carries TRBV19 and TRBJ1-6; D gene ambiguous. The CDR3 is 18 residues long. Deletions cut 3 bases from V and 2 bases from J, with 17 bases between. Germline values: CDR1 LNHDA, CDR2 SQIVND (reference sequence). The CDR3: CASSMPLRAETYNSPLHF. CDR3 DNA sequence: TGTGCCAGTAGTATGCCCCTGAGGGCAGAGACCTATAATTCACCCCTCCACTTT.

The V and J genes are TRBV5-8 and TRBJ1-5; unclear D gene. The germline V gene encodes CDR1 SGHTS and CDR2 YDEGEE. With 3 bases removed from V and 0 bases from J, the gap between germline ends came to 10 bases. The CDR3 has 15 residues. The CDR3 DNA reads TGTGCCAGCAGCTCGGGAATGTATAGCAATCAGCCCCAGCATTTT. This sequence encodes CASSSGMYSNQPQHF.

The chain is built from TRBV2 and TRBJ1-5, with TRBD1 as a possible D gene (6 bases). The germline gives CDR1 SNHLY, CDR2 FYNNEI. The ends were cut back, 6 bases at V and 3 bases at J, with 12 bases in the middle. The CDR3 sequence is 14 residues long. The CDR3 sequence: CASRRQATNQPQHF. The CDR3 nucleotides are TGTGCCAGCAGACGACAGGCAACCAATCAGCCCCAGCATTTT.

This clone was observed a handful of times. The chain employs TRBV6-2 or TRBV6-3 and TRBJ2-7; 8 positions match TRBD2. The CDR3 consists of 15 residues. Germline V gene data show CDR1 as MNHEY and CDR2 as SVGEGT. With 0 bases clipped from V and 2 bases from J, the junction kept 3 bases outside the gene matches. Here the CDR3 reads CASSYSSSGAYEQYF. The CDR3 region has the DNA TGTGCCAGCAGTTACTCTAGTAGCGGGGCCTACGAGCAGTACTTC.

V and J are TRBV7-8 and TRBJ1-2; 8 nucleotides line up with TRBD1. V shed 7 bases, J shed 6 bases, and the junction held 7 bases outside the gene matches. This CDR3 contains 13 residues. Germline-derived CDR1 and CDR2 are SGHVS and FQNEAQ. The CDR3 sequence: CASKRDRGDGYTF. In DNA, the CDR3 is TGTGCCAGCAAAAGAGACAGGGGCGATGGCTACACCTTC.

This clone was seen a handful of times. The chain joins TRBV27 to TRBJ2-7; TRBD2 matches 11 bases. With 3 bases clipped from V and 7 bases from J, the junction kept 17 bases outside the gene matches. This CDR3 has 18 amino acids. Germline V gives CDR1 MNHEY, CDR2 SMNVEV (reference sequence). The CDR3 nucleotides are TGTGCCAGCAGTTTTGGCACTAGCGGGAGAGGGTCTGCTGGAGAGCAGTACTTC. This translates into CASSFGTSGRGSAGEQYF.

CDR3 sequence: CASSYTLALEQYF. The CDR3 nucleotides read TGTGCCAGCAGTTACACGCTAGCTCTCGAGCAGTACTTC. The chain is built from TRBV6-2 or TRBV6-3 and TRBJ2-7; possible D gene TRBD2, 5 bases. From germline, CDR1 is MNHEY and CDR2 SVGEGT. This CDR3 contains 13 residues. Deletions cut 2 bases from V and 6 bases from J, with 11 bases between.

The rearrangement uses TRBV29-1 and TRBJ1-1; D call uncertain. CDR1 and CDR2 from the germline V gene are SQVTM and ANQGSEA. The CDR3 sequence is 12 residues long. V was pared by 8 bases and J by 0 bases, with 10 bases between. The CDR3 bases are TGCAGCTCAGGTCGCATGAACACTGAAGCTTTCTTT. It encodes CSSGRMNTEAFF.